Shown below are 27 T cell receptor beta chains from a single sample sequenced in a study of blood T cell repertoires in COVID-19. Assay: immunoSEQ multiplex PCR; the TCRdb copy retains only in-frame clones and omits some. In the table there are over 250,000 clones, around 90% of which are singletons. Sequencing input: PBMCs or T cells enriched from blood (not recorded which). The source of these receptors is a man in his sixties who had recovered from COVID-19.

V is TRBV12-5 and J is TRBJ2-5; no clear D gene. CDR1 LGHNT and CDR2 FRNRAP come from the germline V gene. V was cut by 4 bases and J by 2 bases, with 2 bases left in between. The CDR3 is 11 amino acids. The CDR3 nucleotides are TGTGCTAGTGGTTCACAAGAGACCCAGTACTTC. Its translation is CASGSQETQYF.

The chain joins TRBV20-1 to TRBJ1-4; D remains unclear. CDR1 is DFQATT and CDR2 is SNEGSKA in the germline V gene (reference sequence). Trimming left V 3 bases short and J 2 bases short, with 22 bases between. The CDR3 covers 18 residues. CDR3 residues: CSASFIARGFITNEKLFF. The DNA of the CDR3 is TGCAGTGCTAGTTTCATCGCGAGAGGGTTCATTACTAATGAAAAACTGTTTTTT.

This chain joins TRBV6-2 or TRBV6-3 and TRBJ2-3; 9 bases are a match to TRBD2. V trimming: 5 bases; J trimming: 1 base; junction bases outside the gene matches: 10. From germline, CDR1 is MNHEY and CDR2 SVGEGT. The CDR3 contains 17 residues. CDR3 in amino acids: CASSDILAGAGTDTQYF. In DNA, the CDR3 is TGTGCCAGCAGTGATATTTTAGCGGGAGCCGGCACAGATACGCAGTATTTT.

This chain uses TRBV28 with TRBJ1-5, with D possibly matching TRBD1 (6 bases). This CDR3 region has 13 residues. Germline V gene data show CDR1 as MDHEN and CDR2 as SYDVKM. Trimming took off 8 bases at V and 5 bases at J, with 13 bases between the two ends. CDR3 loop: CASFGGAYQPQHF. CDR3 coding DNA: TGTGCCAGCTTCGGGGGGGCTTATCAGCCCCAGCATTTT. The variable domain in full, with the rest retrieved from reference TRBV28 and TRBJ1-5, is DVKVTQSSRYLVKRTGEKVFLECVQDMDHENMFWYRQDPGLGLRLIYFSYDVKMKEKGDIPEGYSVSREKKERFSLILESASTNQTSMYLCASFGGAYQPQHFGDGTRLSIL.

CDR3 region: CAISDATRQANYGYTF. The CDR3 nucleotides are TGTGCCATCAGTGACGCCACCCGACAGGCTAACTATGGCTACACCTTC. The chain is built from TRBV10-3 and TRBJ1-2; perhaps TRBD1 as D (6 bases). CDR3 size: 16 residues. Trimming left V 3 bases short and J 0 bases short, with 14 bases between. Looked up from germline, CDR1 is ENHRY and CDR2 is SYGVKD.

This clone was seen only once. CDR3 region: CASSELLGGTDTQYF. Written as DNA, the CDR3 is TGTGCCAGCAGTGAGCTTCTAGGGGGTACAGATACGCAGTATTTT. The J gene is TRBJ2-3, the V gene TRBV25-1; D possibly corresponds to TRBD1 (6 bases). The germline gives CDR1 MGHDK, CDR2 SYGVNS. The CDR3 length is 15 residues. V was trimmed by 3 bases and J by 3 bases, leaving 13 bases between them.

In its sample, this clone was seen a few times. This chain uses TRBV2 with TRBJ1-2; D may be TRBD1 (5 bases). This CDR3 is 15 amino acids long. The V gene lost 7 bases and the J gene lost 1 base, with 16 bases spanning the gap. Germline CDR1 SNHLY, CDR2 FYNNEI. This CDR3 reads CASTLRGQINYGYTF. The CDR3 bases are TGTGCCAGCACCCTAAGGGGTCAGATTAACTATGGCTACACCTTC.

This rearrangement joins TRBV12-3 or TRBV12-4 to TRBJ2-7; possible D gene TRBD2, 5 bases. The CDR3 loop spans 12 amino acids. V dropped 10 bases and J dropped 7 bases, with 17 bases sitting between them. The CDR3 region is CATSTGSWEQYF. CDR3 coding DNA: TGTGCCACTTCAACGGGGAGTTGGGAGCAGTACTTC.

The J gene is TRBJ2-3, the V gene TRBV1; TRBD1 is the table's D call, not checked against the DNA. TRBV1 is shown as a pseudogene. The CDR3 has 16 amino acids. CDR3: CTSSQDRDRGTDTQYF. Here the CDR3 DNA reads TGCACCAGCAGCCAAGATCGGGACAGGGGGACAGATACGCAGTATTTT.

This chain connects TRBV27 to TRBJ2-1; 8 bases are a match to TRBD2. Trimming took 6 bases from V and 8 from J; bases not matched to a gene: 12. Germline V CDR1 and CDR2: MNHEY, SMNVEV (reference sequence). The CDR3 spans 15 residues. CDR3 DNA sequence: TGTGCCAGCAGCCCCGGGACTAGGGGTCTCGATGAGCAGTTCTTC. Translated, it gives CASSPGTRGLDEQFF.

The chain joins TRBV9 to TRBJ2-2; 9 nucleotides agree with TRBD1. Germline CDR1 is SGDLS and CDR2 is YYNGEE. The junction had 2 bases not matched to a gene; V was cut back by 4 bases and J by 4 bases. This CDR3 spans 14 amino acids. The CDR3 is CASSRTGATGELFF. CDR3 sequence (DNA): TGTGCCAGCAGCAGGACAGGGGCCACCGGGGAGCTGTTTTTT.

This clone was seen once. The gene calls are TRBV15 and TRBJ1-4, with 11 bases that match TRBD1. In germline, CDR1 is LNHNV, CDR2 YYDKDF (reference sequence). V gave up 5 bases and J gave up 7 bases; unmatched junction bases: 6. This CDR3 contains 15 residues. This chain's CDR3 is CATSEDRGRREKLFF. The CDR3 DNA reads TGTGCCACCAGCGAGGACAGGGGGCGCCGTGAAAAACTGTTTTTT.

This chain connects TRBV2 to TRBJ1-2; 8 nucleotides line up with TRBD1. The CDR3 spans 13 residues. The germline CDR1 and CDR2 sequences are SNHLY and FYNNEI. V dropped 4 bases and J dropped 2; count of bases not matched to a gene: 0. CDR3 DNA: TGTGCCAGCAGTGGGGACAGGAACTATGGCTACACCTTC. Translated: CASSGDRNYGYTF.

V and J are TRBV7-9 and TRBJ2-4; 9 bases are shared with TRBD1. Germline V lookup: CDR1 SEHNR, CDR2 FQNEAQ (reference sequence). This CDR3 is built from 13 residues. Trimming removed 7 bases from V and 8 bases from J; junction bases left unmatched: 6. The CDR3 DNA reads TGTGCCAGCACCCGGGACAGGGTCGACATTCAGTACTTC. Encoded protein: CASTRDRVDIQYF.

The chain combines TRBV5-1 with TRBJ1-6; a possible D gene is TRBD1 (5 bases). The CDR3 contains 15 residues. V lost 4 bases and J lost 7, with 15 bases in between. The V gene's germline CDR1 is SGHRS and CDR2 YFSETQ. The CDR3 nucleotides are TGCGCCAGCAGCCCCGCCACAGGATTCAATTCACCCCTCCACTTT. Its translation: CASSPATGFNSPLHF.

The chain uses TRBV5-1 and TRBJ1-2; 9 bases map to TRBD1. Germline values: CDR1 SGHRS, CDR2 YFSETQ. The CDR3 is 14 amino acids. The V gene end was trimmed by 1 base and the J gene end by 7 bases; junction bases not matched to a gene: 5. The CDR3 region is CASSLPGTGLGYTF. The CDR3 region has the DNA TGCGCCAGCAGCTTGCCCGGGACAGGGCTTGGCTACACCTTC.

The chain carries TRBV7-9 and TRBJ2-3; D is perhaps TRBD2 (6 bases). CDR1 is SEHNR and CDR2 is FQNEAQ in the germline V gene (reference sequence). The CDR3 runs to 14 residues. Trimming stripped 6 bases from V and 0 bases from J, with 10 bases between. CDR3 in DNA: TGTGCCAGCAGTAACGCGGGGAGCACAGATACGCAGTATTTT. Translating it yields CASSNAGSTDTQYF.

The V gene is TRBV11-3, the J gene TRBJ2-7, with D tentatively TRBD1 (7 bases). V was trimmed by 4 bases and J by 1 base, leaving 14 bases between them. The CDR3 covers 15 residues. Germline assignment: CDR1 SGHNT and CDR2 YENEEA. In DNA form, the CDR3 reads TGTGCCAGCAGCTCGAGCAGGGGGACTTCCTACGAGCAGTACTTC. This codes for CASSSSRGTSYEQYF.

This rearrangement joins TRBV5-4 to TRBJ1-4, with a weak D call TRBD1 (5 bases). The CDR3 is 13 residues long. Trimming cost V 2 bases and J 8 bases, with 10 bases left between them. Germline CDR1 and CDR2: SGHNT and YYREEE (reference sequence). CDR3 amino acids: CASSLGGDEKLFF. Written as DNA, the CDR3 is TGTGCCAGCAGCTTAGGAGGGGACGAAAAACTGTTTTTT.

The rearrangement links TRBV6-2 or TRBV6-3 to TRBJ1-4, with 7 bases identical to TRBD1. This CDR3 contains 16 residues. Per the germline V gene, CDR1 is MNHEY and CDR2 is SVGEGT. V was pared by 6 bases and J by 7 bases, with 14 bases of the junction left unmatched. The CDR3 DNA reads TGTGCCAGCAGCCACACCTCAGACAGGGAGACTGAAAAACTGTTTTTT. Translation: CASSHTSDRETEKLFF.

This clone was counted a single time. This sequence joins TRBV11-2 and TRBJ1-3; D gene uncertain. V was shortened by 1 base and J by 0 bases, with 10 bases between the two germline ends. From germline, CDR1 is SGHAT and CDR2 FQNNGV. The CDR3 is made up of 16 amino acids. CDR3 residues: CASSLVPGGSGNTIYF. CDR3 nucleotides: TGTGCCAGCAGCTTAGTTCCCGGAGGCTCTGGAAACACCATATATTTT. The full variable domain, its missing parts supplied by reference TRBV11-2 and TRBJ1-3, is EAGVAQSPRYKIIEKRQSVAFWCNPISGHATLYWYQQILGQGPKLLIQFQNNGVVDDSQLPKDRFSAERLKGVDSTLKIQPAKLEDSAVYLCASSLVPGGSGNTIYFGEGSWLTVV.

The chain is built from TRBV13 and TRBJ2-3; 7 bases are a match to TRBD1. The trim removed 6 bases at V and 2 bases at J, leaving 5 bases unmatched. In germline, CDR1 is PRHDT, CDR2 FYEKMQ (reference sequence). CDR3 length: 14 amino acids. The CDR3 loop reads CASSNRGATDTQYF. The CDR3 coding sequence is TGTGCCAGCAGTAACAGGGGAGCCACAGATACGCAGTATTTT.

This chain links TRBV4-2 with TRBJ2-1; TRBD1 might be the D (6 bases). This CDR3 region has 15 residues. Per the germline V gene, CDR1 is LGHNA and CDR2 is YNFKEQ. Trimming took off 0 bases at V and 3 bases at J, with 9 bases between the two ends. The CDR3 bases are TGTGCCAGCAGCCAAGACAGGGGTTTCTACAATGAGCAGTTCTTC. It is translated as CASSQDRGFYNEQFF.

The chain joins TRBV21-1 to TRBJ1-2; TRBD1, the table's D call, lacks a check against the DNA. TRBV21-1 represents a pseudogene. The CDR3 totals 16 residues. The CDR3 coding sequence is TGTGCCAGCAGCAAAGATGCGGCAGGGAACAGAGGTAGTTACACCTTC. It encodes CASSKDAAGNRGSYTF.

This clone was recorded once. This chain joins TRBV5-1 and TRBJ2-3; possible D gene TRBD1, 5 bases. The V gene lost 3 bases and the J gene lost 2 bases, with 13 bases spanning the gap. Per germline, CDR1 SGHRS and CDR2 YFSETQ. This CDR3 has 15 amino acids. The CDR3 spells CASSSAGHYTDTQYF. The CDR3 DNA is TGCGCCAGCAGCTCGGCAGGGCACTACACAGATACGCAGTATTTT.

The V and J genes are TRBV19 and TRBJ1-1, with 9 nucleotides matching TRBD1. The CDR3 covers 16 residues. The germline CDR1 and CDR2 sequences are LNHDA and SQIVND (reference sequence). V dropped 1 base and J dropped 1; count of bases not matched to a gene: 4. This chain's CDR3 is CASSIAPGQGNTEAFF. As DNA, the CDR3 is TGTGCCAGTAGTATAGCCCCGGGACAGGGGAACACTGAAGCTTTCTTT.

The rearrangement uses TRBV5-5 and TRBJ1-3; D is perhaps TRBD1 (6 bases). The CDR3 covers 16 residues. V lost 2 bases and J lost 0, with 12 bases in between. Germline-derived CDR1 and CDR2 are SGHKS and YYEKEE (reference sequence). Here the CDR3 DNA reads TGTGCCAGCAGCTTTAGTCCACAGGGCTCTGGAAACACCATATATTTT. It encodes CASSFSPQGSGNTIYF.